This T cell receptor beta chain emerged from a study of early T cells in non-severe SARS-CoV-2 infection. Across the study: Sequencing of unsorted whole blood was done on bulk RNA, leaving chains unpaired. Findings of the study overall: Using VDJdb, the matching emphasized anti-spike CD8 responses while missing private and CD4 specificities.

About this clonotype: Its antigen is currently unknown.

Individual cDNA molecules each received unique molecular identifiers attached to them. TCRdb recomputed calls from the 5' RACE reads with MiXCR, one row per CDR3 protein. The data contain 80,000 to 100,000 distinct CDR3 sequences, 14% of them seen just once; the ten biggest clones take up under 6.5%. The CDR3 runs to 14 residues. V shed 4 bases, J shed 6 bases, and the junction held 4 bases outside the gene matches. Germline V gives CDR1 KGHDR, CDR2 SFDVKD. The sequence derives from an adult who was a healthcare worker with PCR-confirmed SARS-CoV-2 infection or an uninfected control (not recorded which). Sequencing was performed on whole blood. The rearrangement links TRBV24-1 to TRBJ1-5, with 8 positions matching TRBD1. CDR3 loop: CATSDQGAGQPQHF. The DNA of the CDR3 is TGTGCCACCAGTGACCAGGGGGCCGGTCAGCCCCAGCATTTT.